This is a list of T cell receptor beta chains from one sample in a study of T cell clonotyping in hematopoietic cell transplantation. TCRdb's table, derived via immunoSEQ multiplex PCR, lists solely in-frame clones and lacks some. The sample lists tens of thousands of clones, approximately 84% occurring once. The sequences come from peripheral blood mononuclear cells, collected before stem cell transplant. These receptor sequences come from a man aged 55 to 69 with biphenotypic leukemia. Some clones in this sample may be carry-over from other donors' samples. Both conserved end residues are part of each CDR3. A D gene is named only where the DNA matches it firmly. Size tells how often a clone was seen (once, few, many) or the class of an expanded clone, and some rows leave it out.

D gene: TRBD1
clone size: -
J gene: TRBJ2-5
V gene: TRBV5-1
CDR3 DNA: TGCGCCAGCAGCTTGGTTGGGGACAGTCAAGAGACCCAGTACTTC
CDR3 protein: CASSLVGDSQETQYF

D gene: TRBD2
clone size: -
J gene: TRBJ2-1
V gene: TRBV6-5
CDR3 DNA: TGTGCCAGCAGTTCGAGCGGGATACGGCGAGAGCAGTTCTTC
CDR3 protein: CASSSSGIRREQFF

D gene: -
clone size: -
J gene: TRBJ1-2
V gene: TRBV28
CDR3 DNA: TGTGCCAGCAGTTCCTTCAGCGGCTACACCTTC
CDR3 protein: CASSSFSGYTF

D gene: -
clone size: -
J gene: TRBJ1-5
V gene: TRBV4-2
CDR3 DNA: TGTGCCAGCAGCCTAACACTTGGACAGCCCCAGCATTTT
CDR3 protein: CASSLTLGQPQHF

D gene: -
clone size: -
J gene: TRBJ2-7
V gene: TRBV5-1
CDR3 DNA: TGCGCCAGCAGCTCGACTGCAAACTCCTACGAGCAGTACTTC
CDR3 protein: CASSSTANSYEQYF

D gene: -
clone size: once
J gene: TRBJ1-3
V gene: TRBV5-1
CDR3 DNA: TGCGCCAGCAGCCCAACAGTCAACTCTGGAAACACCATATATTTT
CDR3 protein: CASSPTVNSGNTIYF

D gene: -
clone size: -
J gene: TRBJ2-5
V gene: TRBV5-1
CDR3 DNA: TGCGCCAGCAGCTGGGGCGGCGGAAACCAAGAGACCCAGTACTTC
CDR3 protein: CASSWGGGNQETQYF

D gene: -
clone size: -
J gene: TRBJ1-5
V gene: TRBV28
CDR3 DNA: TGTGCCAGCAGTCAAGGGGAGCCCCAGCATTTT
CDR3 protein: CASSQGEPQHF

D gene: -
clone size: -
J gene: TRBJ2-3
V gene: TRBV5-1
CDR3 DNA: TGCGCCAGCAGTCCCGGTTCGGCCCTAGATACGCAGTATTTT
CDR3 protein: CASSPGSALDTQYF

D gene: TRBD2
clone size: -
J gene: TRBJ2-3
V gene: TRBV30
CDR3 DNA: TGTGCCTGGAGGCGACTAGCGGGGTTCACAGATACGCAGTATTTT
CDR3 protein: CAWRRLAGFTDTQYF